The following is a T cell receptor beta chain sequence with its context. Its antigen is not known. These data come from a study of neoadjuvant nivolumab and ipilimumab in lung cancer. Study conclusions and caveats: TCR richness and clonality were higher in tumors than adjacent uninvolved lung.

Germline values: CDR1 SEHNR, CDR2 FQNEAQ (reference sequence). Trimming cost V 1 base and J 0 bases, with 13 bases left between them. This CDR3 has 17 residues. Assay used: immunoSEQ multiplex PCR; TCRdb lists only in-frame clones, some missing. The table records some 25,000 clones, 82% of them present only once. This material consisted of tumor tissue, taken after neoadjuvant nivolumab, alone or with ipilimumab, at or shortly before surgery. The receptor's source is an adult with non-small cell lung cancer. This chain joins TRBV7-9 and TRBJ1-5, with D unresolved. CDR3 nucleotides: TGTGCCAGCAGCTTAGGAGGGAGTCGGTATAGCAATCAGCCCCAGCATTTT. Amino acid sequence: CASSLGGSRYSNQPQHF.